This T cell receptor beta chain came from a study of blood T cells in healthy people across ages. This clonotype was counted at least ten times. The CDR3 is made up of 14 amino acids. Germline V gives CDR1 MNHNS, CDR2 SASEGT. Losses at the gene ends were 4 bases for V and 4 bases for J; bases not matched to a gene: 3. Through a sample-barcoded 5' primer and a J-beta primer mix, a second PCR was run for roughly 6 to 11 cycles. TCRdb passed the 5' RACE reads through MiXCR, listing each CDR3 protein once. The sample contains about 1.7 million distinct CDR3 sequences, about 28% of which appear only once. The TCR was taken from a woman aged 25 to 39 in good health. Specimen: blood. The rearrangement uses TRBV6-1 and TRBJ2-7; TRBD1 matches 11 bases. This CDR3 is CASSGDRGAYEQYF. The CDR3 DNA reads TGTGCCAGCAGTGGGGACAGGGGGGCGTACGAGCAGTACTTC.